A single sample gave rise to the 8 T cell receptor beta chains below, sequenced in a study of OX40 agonist ivuxolimab in advanced cancers. Profiling relied on immunoSEQ multiplex PCR, and the TCRdb table lists in-frame clones only, not all of them. This table has about 9,100 clones, around nine tenths appearing once. The material was CD4+ or CD8+ T cells sorted from blood, obtained in a trial of the OX40 agonist ivuxolimab. The receptors shown here come from an adult with an advanced solid tumor such as melanoma, head and neck, liver or kidney cancer.

This clone is a singleton in its sample. This chain connects TRBV7-9 to TRBJ2-1; D perhaps matches TRBD1 (5 bases). Germline-derived CDR1 and CDR2 are SEHNR and FQNEAQ (reference sequence). Trimming took 5 bases from V and 8 from J, leaving 19 bases between them. The CDR3 has 15 amino acids. The CDR3 protein is CASSDEWGLTDEQFF. Here the CDR3 DNA reads TGTGCCAGCAGCGACGAGTGGGGCCTAACCGATGAGCAGTTCTTC.

V gene TRBV28 combines with J gene TRBJ2-3; 12 bases align to TRBD2. Germline loops: CDR1 MDHEN, CDR2 SYDVKM. The V and J ends lost 0 bases and 1 base, in that order; junction bases with no gene match: 5. This CDR3 has 18 amino acids. CDR3 in DNA: TGTGCCAGCAGTTTATGGACTAGCGGGGGTCGGGGCACAGATACGCAGTATTTT. Its translation: CASSLWTSGGRGTDTQYF.

This chain connects TRBV5-4 to TRBJ1-2; possible D gene TRBD1, 6 bases. From germline, CDR1 is SGHNT and CDR2 YYREEE (reference sequence). This CDR3 contains 12 residues. V was pared by 7 bases and J by 3 bases, with 10 bases between. The CDR3 DNA follows: TGTGCCAGCTCAGGGGTACACTATGGCTACACCTTC. It specifies CASSGVHYGYTF. The full variable domain, with the rest looked up from reference TRBV5-4 and TRBJ1-2, is ETGVTQSPTHLIKTRGQQVTLRCSSQSGHNTVSWYQQALGQGPQFIFQYYREEENGRGNFPPRFSGLQFPNYSSELNVNALELDDSALYLCASSGVHYGYTFGSGTRLTVV.

The chain combines TRBV5-1 with TRBJ2-1; D is perhaps TRBD1 or TRBD2 (6 bases each). Deletions cut 4 bases from V and 9 bases from J, with 20 bases between. Germline V gene data show CDR1 as SGHRS and CDR2 as YFSETQ. The CDR3 length is 15 residues. In DNA, the CDR3 is TGCGCCAGCAGCGGGACGGGGGCCAAGGGATTTGAGCAGTTCTTC. This translates into CASSGTGAKGFEQFF.

The V call is TRBV11-3, the J call TRBJ2-4; 10 bases line up with TRBD2. The V gene's germline CDR1 is SGHNT and CDR2 YENEEA. This CDR3 contains 15 residues. Unmatched junction bases numbered 8, after V lost 6 bases and J lost 6 bases. The CDR3 reads CASRHLAGVSNIQYF. CDR3 in DNA: TGTGCCAGCAGACATCTAGCGGGGGTCTCAAACATTCAGTACTTC. The full variable domain, rest sourced from reference TRBV11-3 and TRBJ2-4, is EAGVVQSPRYKIIEKKQPVAFWCNPISGHNTLYWYLQNLGQGPELLIRYENEEAVDDSQLPKDRFSAERLKGVDSTLKIQPAELGDSAVYLCASRHLAGVSNIQYFGAGTRLSVL.

CDR3 nucleotide sequence: TGTGCCAGCAGCTCGAGACTAGCGGGGGGCACAGATACGCAGTATTTT. Its translation is CASSSRLAGGTDTQYF. This chain links TRBV28 with TRBJ2-3; 12 nucleotides line up with TRBD2. Germline V CDR1 and CDR2: MDHEN, SYDVKM. With 6 bases clipped from V and 1 base from J, the junction kept 5 bases outside the gene matches. This CDR3 has 16 amino acids.

The J gene is TRBJ2-7, the V gene TRBV27, with a weak D call TRBD1 (6 bases). Per germline, CDR1 MNHEY and CDR2 SMNVEV (reference sequence). The CDR3 is 13 amino acids. The V gene lost 5 bases and the J gene lost 3 bases, with 11 bases spanning the gap. CDR3 amino acids: CASSPQDSYEQYF. CDR3 nucleotides: TGTGCCAGCAGTCCCCAGGACAGCTACGAGCAGTACTTC.

This chain connects TRBV29-1 to TRBJ1-1; no definite D call. Germline V CDR1 and CDR2: SQVTM, ANQGSEA. This CDR3 has 12 residues. V was trimmed by 0 bases and J by 0 bases, leaving 2 bases between them. The CDR3 DNA reads as TGCAGCGTTGAAGAGGTGAACACTGAAGCTTTCTTT. Amino acids: CSVEEVNTEAFF. The full variable domain, rest sourced from reference TRBV29-1 and TRBJ1-1, is SAVISQKPSRDICQRGTSLTIQCQVDSQVTMMFWYRQQPGQSLTLIATANQGSEATYESGFVIDKFPISRPNLTFSTLTVSNMSPEDSSIYLCSVEEVNTEAFFGQGTRLTVV.